The clone carrying this T cell receptor beta chain has only a few counts. This sample was taken from a study of T cells in Graves' hyperthyroidism and ophthalmopathy. The V gene lost 7 bases and the J gene lost 4 bases, with 24 bases spanning the gap. Germline CDR1 reads SGHKS; CDR2 reads YYEKEE (reference sequence). The CDR3 is made up of 16 amino acids. RNA transcripts yielded amplified TCR beta CDR3 regions. The HTBI set primed first-round TCR CDR3 RT-PCR. TCRdb reanalysed the multiplex PCR reads using MiXCR and keeps one entry per CDR3 protein. The sample shows 490,000 or so distinct CDR3 sequences, 40% to 50% of them seen only once.

This chain connects TRBV5-5 to TRBJ2-7; no clear D gene. Sequenced material: peripheral blood or thyroid tissue (not recorded which). The origin of this receptor is an adult woman with Graves' disease, either hyperthyroidism or ophthalmopathy (not recorded which). The chain's CDR3 is CASSSFLVMIEYEQYF. CDR3 DNA sequence: TGTGCCAGCTCCTCGTTTCTGGTCATGATCGAGTACGAGCAGTACTTC.